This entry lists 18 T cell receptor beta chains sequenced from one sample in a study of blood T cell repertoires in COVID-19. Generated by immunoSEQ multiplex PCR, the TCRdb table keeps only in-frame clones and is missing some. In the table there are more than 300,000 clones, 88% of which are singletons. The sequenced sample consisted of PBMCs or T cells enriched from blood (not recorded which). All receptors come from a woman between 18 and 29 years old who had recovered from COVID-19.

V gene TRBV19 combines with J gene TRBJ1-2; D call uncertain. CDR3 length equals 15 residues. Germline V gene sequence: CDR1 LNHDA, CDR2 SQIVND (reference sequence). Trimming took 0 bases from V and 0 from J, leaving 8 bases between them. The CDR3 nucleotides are TGTGCCAGTAGTATAGACCAAGTAGCTAACTATGGCTACACCTTC. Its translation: CASSIDQVANYGYTF.

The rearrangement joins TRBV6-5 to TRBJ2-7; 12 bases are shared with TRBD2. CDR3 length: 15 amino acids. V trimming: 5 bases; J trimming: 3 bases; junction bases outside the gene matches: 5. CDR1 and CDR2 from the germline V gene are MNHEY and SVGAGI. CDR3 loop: CASSPEGLAGYEQYF. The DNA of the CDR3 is TGTGCCAGCAGTCCCGAGGGACTAGCGGGCTACGAGCAGTACTTC.

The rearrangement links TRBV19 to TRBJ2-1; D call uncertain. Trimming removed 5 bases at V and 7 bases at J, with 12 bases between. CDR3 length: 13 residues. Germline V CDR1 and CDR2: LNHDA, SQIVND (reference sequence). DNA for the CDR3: TGTGCCAGTAGTCCTTCCACCGGGAATGAGCAGTTCTTC. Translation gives CASSPSTGNEQFF.

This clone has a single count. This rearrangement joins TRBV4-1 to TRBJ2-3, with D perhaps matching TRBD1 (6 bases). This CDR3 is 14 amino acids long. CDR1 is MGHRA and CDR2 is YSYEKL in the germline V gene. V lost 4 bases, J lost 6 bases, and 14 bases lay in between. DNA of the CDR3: TGCGCCAGCAGCCGAGAGGTAACAGGGGATACGCAGTATTTT. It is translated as CASSREVTGDTQYF.

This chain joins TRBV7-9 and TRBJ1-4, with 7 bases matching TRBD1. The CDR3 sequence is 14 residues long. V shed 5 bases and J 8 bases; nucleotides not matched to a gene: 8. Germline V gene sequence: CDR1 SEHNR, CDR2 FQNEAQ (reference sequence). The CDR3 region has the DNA TGTGCCAGCAGCACGGGACAGTGGAAAGAAAAACTGTTTTTT. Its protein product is CASSTGQWKEKLFF.

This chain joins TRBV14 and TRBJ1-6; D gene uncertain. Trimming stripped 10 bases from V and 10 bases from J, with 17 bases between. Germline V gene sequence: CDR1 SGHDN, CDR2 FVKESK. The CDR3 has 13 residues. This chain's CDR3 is CANSWLPGSPLHF. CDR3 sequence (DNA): TGTGCCAACTCTTGGCTCCCCGGGTCACCCCTCCACTTT.

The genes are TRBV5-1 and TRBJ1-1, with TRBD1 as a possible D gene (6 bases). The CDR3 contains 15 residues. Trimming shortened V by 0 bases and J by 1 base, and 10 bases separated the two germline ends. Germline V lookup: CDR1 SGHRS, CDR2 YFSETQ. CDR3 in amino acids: CASSLGQGQNTEAFF. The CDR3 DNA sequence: TGCGCCAGCAGCTTGGGGCAGGGGCAGAACACTGAAGCTTTCTTT.

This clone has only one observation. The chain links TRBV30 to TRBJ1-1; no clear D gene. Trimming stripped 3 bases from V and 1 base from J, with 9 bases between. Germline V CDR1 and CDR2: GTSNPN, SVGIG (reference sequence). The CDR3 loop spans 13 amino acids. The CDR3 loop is CAWRADKNTEAFF. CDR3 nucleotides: TGTGCCTGGAGGGCAGACAAGAACACTGAAGCTTTCTTT.

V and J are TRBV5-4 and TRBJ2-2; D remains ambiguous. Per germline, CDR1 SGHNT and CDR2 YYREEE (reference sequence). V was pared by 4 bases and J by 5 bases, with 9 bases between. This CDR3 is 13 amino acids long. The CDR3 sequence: CASSPPETGELFF. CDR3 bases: TGTGCCAGCAGCCCCCCCGAGACCGGGGAGCTGTTTTTT.

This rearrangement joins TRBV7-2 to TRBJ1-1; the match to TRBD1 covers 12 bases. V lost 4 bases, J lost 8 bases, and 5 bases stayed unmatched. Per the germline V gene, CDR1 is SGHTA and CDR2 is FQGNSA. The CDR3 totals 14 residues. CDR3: CASSYRDRGREAFF. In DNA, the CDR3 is TGTGCCAGCAGCTACAGGGACAGGGGGCGGGAAGCTTTCTTT.

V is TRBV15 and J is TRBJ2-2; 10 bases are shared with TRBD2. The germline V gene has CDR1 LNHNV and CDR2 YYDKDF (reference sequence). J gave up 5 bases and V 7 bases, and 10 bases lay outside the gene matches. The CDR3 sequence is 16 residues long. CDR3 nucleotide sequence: TGTGCCACCACACGAGAGCGGGGGGGCTGGACCGGGGAGCTGTTTTTT. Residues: CATTRERGGWTGELFF.

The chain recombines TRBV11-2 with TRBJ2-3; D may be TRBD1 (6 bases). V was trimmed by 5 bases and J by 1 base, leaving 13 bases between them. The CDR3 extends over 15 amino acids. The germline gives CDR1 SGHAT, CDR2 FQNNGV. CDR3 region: CASSVRGIGTDTQYF. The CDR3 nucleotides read TGTGCCAGCAGCGTCAGGGGTATAGGCACAGATACGCAGTATTTT.

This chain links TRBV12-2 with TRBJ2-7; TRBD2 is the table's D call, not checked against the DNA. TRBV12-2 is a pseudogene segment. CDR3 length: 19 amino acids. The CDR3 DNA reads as TGTGCAAGTCGCTTAGCCCCTCCGAGTCTGATTTCGCGGGCCTACGAGCAGTACTTC. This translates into CASRLAPPSLISRAYEQYF.

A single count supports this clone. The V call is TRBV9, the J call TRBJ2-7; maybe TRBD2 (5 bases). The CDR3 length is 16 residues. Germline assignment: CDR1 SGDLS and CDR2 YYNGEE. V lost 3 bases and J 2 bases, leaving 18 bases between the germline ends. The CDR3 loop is CASSGSPRVTTYEQYF. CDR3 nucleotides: TGTGCCAGCAGCGGCTCCCCGCGGGTAACTACCTACGAGCAGTACTTC.

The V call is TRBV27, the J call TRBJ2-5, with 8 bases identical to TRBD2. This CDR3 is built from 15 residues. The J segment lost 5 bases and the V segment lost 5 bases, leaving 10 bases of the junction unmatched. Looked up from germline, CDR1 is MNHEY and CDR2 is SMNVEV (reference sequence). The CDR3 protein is CASSPPGGAWETQYF. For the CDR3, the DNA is TGTGCCAGCAGTCCCCCCGGGGGGGCCTGGGAGACCCAGTACTTC.

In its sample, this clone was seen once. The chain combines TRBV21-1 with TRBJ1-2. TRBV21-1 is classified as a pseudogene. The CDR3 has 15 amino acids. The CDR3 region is CASSKKEGPSYGYTF. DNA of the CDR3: TGTGCCAGCTCAAAAAAGGAGGGACCGAGCTATGGCTACACCTTC.

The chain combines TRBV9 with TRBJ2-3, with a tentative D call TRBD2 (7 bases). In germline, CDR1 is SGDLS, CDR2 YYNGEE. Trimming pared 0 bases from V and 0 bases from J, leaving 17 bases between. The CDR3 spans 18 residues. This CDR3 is CASSVAGGGLHSTDTQYF. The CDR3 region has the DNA TGTGCCAGCAGCGTAGCGGGCGGGGGCCTCCATAGCACAGATACGCAGTATTTT.

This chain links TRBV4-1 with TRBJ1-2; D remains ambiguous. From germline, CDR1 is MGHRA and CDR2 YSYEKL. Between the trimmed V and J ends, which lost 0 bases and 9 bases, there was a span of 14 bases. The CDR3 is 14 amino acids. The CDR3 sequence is CASSQEGHPDRYTF. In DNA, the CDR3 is TGCGCCAGCAGCCAAGAGGGCCACCCCGATCGCTACACCTTC.